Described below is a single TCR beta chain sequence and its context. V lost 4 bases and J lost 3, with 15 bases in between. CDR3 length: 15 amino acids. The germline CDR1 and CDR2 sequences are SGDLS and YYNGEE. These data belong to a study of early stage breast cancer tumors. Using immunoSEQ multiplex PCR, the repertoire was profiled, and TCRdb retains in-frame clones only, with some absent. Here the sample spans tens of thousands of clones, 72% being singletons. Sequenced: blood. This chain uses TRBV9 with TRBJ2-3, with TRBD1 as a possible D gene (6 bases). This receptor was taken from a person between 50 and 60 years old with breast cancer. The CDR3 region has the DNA TGTGCCAGCAGCCCAGGGGATGTAAGGACAGATACGCAGTATTTT. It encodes CASSPGDVRTDTQYF.